Below are 10 T cell receptor beta chains sequenced from a single sample in a study of T cells expressing NK-cell markers (TCRdb year 2020). To prepare the library, 5' RACE was applied. This sample was sequenced with an Illumina HiSeq 2000. TCRdb reprocessed the reads into one record per CDR3 protein sequence, lacking DNA. The sample table holds about 110,000 distinct CDR3 sequences. The ten largest clones take up about 18% of the sample. The source material was blood T cells: a sorted CD56 or NKG2C T cell subset, CD4+ or CD8+ T cells, or bulk PBMC T cells (not recorded which). The receptor set was obtained from a woman between 18 and 70 years old in good health.

This chain connects TRBV20-1 to TRBJ2-2; lacking DNA, the TRBD2 call made by TCRdb goes unchecked. CDR1 is DFQATT, CDR2 SNEGSKA, per germline (reference sequence). The length of the CDR3 is 14 residues. CDR3 sequence: CSARGPRDTGELFF.

The chain combines TRBV7-2 with TRBJ2-1; absent DNA, TCRdb's TRBD1 call cannot be checked. The CDR3 is made up of 15 amino acids. Germline CDR1 SGHTA, CDR2 FQGNSA. The CDR3 here is CASSLEGTEWNEQFF.

The chain employs TRBV9 and TRBJ2-1; no DNA is available, so the TRBD2 call from TCRdb remains unchecked. Germline assignment: CDR1 SGDLS and CDR2 YYNGEE. The CDR3 totals 15 residues. The CDR3 spells CASSEGGVGYNEQFF.

This CDR3 is CASSYPDRQATTYGYTF. The chain joins TRBV6-2 or TRBV6-3 to TRBJ1-2; checking the TCRdb D call of TRBD1 is not possible without DNA. The CDR3 sequence is 17 residues long. Germline CDR1 reads MNHEY; CDR2 reads SVGEGT.

The V call is TRBV10-2, the J call TRBJ1-3. The germline V gene has CDR1 WSHSY and CDR2 SAAADI. The CDR3 sequence is 14 residues long. The CDR3 sequence: CASVNPNSGNTIYF.

The rearrangement links TRBV14 to TRBJ2-7; TCRdb calls TRBD2, which cannot be checked without DNA. The CDR3 spans 12 residues. CDR1 SGHDN and CDR2 FVKESK come from the germline V gene. The CDR3 reads CASSHGLAGMDF.

The V and J genes are TRBV11-1 and TRBJ2-5; TCRdb lists TRBD1, though no DNA is available to test this call. Per germline, CDR1 SGHAT and CDR2 FQDESV (reference sequence). CDR3 length: 14 amino acids. The CDR3 spells CASSYEGDRETQYF.

The chain is built from TRBV4-2 and TRBJ2-7; TCRdb outputs TRBD2, but without DNA this stays unchecked. The CDR3 extends over 15 amino acids. CDR1 LGHNA and CDR2 YNFKEQ come from the germline V gene. CDR3 amino acids: CASSQIAGGLSRQYF.

V is TRBV27 and J is TRBJ2-7; with no DNA, the TCRdb D assignment of TRBD1 cannot be verified. Germline assignment: CDR1 MNHEY and CDR2 SMNVEV (reference sequence). The length of the CDR3 is 15 residues. CDR3: CASSLGGGISYEQYF.

V and J are TRBV19 and TRBJ2-3; TCRdb outputs TRBD1, but without DNA this stays unchecked. This CDR3 region has 15 residues. Germline V gene lookup returns CDR1 LNHDA and CDR2 SQIVND (reference sequence). CDR3 sequence reads: CASSQDRGDTDTQYF.